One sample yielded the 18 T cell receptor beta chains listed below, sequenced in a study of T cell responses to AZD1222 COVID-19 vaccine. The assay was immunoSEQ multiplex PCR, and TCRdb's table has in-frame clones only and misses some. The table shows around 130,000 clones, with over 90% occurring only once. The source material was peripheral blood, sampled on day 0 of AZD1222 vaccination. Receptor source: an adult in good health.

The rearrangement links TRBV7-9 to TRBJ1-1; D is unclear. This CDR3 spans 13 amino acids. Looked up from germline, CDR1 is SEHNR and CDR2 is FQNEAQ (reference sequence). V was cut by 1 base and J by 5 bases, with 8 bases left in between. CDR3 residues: CASSLVAGTEAFF. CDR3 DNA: TGTGCCAGCAGCTTAGTCGCAGGAACTGAAGCTTTCTTT.

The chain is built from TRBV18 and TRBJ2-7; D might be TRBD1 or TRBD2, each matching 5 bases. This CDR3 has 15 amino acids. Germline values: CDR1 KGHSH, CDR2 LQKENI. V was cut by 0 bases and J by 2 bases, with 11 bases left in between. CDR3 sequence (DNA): TGTGCCAGCTCACCACCGAGGGGAGTTCCCTACGAGCAGTACTTC. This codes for CASSPPRGVPYEQYF.

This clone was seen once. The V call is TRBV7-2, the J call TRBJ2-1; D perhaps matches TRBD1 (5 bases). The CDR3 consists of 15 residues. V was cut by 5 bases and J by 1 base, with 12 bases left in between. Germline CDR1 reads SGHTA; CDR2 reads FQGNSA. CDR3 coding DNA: TGTGCCAGCAGCCTCGGAAGGGGTTCCTACAATGAGCAGTTCTTC. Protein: CASSLGRGSYNEQFF.

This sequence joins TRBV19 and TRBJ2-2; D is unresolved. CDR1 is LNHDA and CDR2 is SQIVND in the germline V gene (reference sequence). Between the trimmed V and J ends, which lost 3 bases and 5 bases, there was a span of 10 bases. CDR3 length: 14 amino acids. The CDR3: CASSMPILTGELFF. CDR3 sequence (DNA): TGTGCCAGTAGTATGCCGATCTTAACCGGGGAGCTGTTTTTT. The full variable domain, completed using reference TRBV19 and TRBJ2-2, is DGGITQSPKYLFRKEGQNVTLSCEQNLNHDAMYWYRQDPGQGLRLIYYSQIVNDFQKGDIAEGYSVSREKKESFPLTVTSAQKNPTAFYLCASSMPILTGELFFGEGSRLTVL.

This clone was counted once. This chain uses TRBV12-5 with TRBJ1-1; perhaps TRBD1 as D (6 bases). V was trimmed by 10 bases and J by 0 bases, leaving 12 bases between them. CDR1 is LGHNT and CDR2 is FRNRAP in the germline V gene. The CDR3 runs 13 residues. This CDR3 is CATPGHLNTEAFF. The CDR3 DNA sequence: TGTGCTACCCCGGGACATCTGAACACTGAAGCTTTCTTT.

The CDR3 coding sequence is TGTTCACTTTGGCCAGCCCCCGGCTATGGCTACACCTTC. Protein product: CSLWPAPGYGYTF. This chain links TRBV9 with TRBJ1-2; D is ambiguous. CDR1 is SGDLS and CDR2 is YYNGEE in the germline V gene. The CDR3 is made up of 13 amino acids.

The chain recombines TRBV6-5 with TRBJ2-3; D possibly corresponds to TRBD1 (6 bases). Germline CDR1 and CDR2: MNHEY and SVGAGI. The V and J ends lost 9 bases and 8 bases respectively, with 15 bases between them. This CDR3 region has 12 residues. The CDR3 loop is CASLQGRVTQYF. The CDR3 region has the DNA TGTGCCAGTTTACAGGGTCGCGTTACGCAGTATTTT.

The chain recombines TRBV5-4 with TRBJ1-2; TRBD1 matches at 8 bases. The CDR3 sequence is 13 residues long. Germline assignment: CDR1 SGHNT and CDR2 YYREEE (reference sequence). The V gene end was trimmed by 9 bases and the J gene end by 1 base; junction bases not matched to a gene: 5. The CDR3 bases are TGTGCCACCAGGACAGGGAGTAACTATGGCTACACCTTC. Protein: CATRTGSNYGYTF.

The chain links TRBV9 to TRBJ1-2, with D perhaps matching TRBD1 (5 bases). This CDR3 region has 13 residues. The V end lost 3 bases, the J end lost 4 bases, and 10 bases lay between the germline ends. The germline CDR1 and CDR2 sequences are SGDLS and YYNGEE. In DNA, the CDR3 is TGTGCCAGCAGCGAACGGGGGGGCTATGGCTACACCTTC. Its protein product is CASSERGGYGYTF.

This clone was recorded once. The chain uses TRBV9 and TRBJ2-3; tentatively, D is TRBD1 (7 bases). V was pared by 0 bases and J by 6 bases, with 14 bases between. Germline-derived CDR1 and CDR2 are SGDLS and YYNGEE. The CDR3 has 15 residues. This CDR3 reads CASSVGGGGLDTQYF. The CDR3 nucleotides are TGTGCCAGCAGCGTAGGAGGAGGGGGCCTTGATACGCAGTATTTT.

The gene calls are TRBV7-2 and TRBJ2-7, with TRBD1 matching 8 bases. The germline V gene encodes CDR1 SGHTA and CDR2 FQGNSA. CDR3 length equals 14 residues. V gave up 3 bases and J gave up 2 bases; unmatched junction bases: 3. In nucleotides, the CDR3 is TGTGCCAGCAGCTTCGGACAGGGACCCTACGAGCAGTACTTC. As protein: CASSFGQGPYEQYF.

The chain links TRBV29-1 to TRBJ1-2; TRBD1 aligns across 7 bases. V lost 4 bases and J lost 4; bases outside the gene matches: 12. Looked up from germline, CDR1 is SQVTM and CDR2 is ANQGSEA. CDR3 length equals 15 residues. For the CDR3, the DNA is TGCAGCGTTGGCGACCGACAGACAGGGACCTATGGCTACACCTTC. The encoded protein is CSVGDRQTGTYGYTF. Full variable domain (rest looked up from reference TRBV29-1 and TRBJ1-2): SAVISQKPSRDICQRGTSLTIQCQVDSQVTMMFWYRQQPGQSLTLIATANQGSEATYESGFVIDKFPISRPNLTFSTLTVSNMSPEDSSIYLCSVGDRQTGTYGYTFGSGTRLTVV.

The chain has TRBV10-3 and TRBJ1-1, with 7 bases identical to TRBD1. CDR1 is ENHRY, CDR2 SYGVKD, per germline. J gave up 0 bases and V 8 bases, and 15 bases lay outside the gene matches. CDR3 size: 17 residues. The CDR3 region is CAIGSGTVHYLNTEAFF. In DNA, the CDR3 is TGTGCCATCGGATCCGGGACAGTCCATTACCTGAACACTGAAGCTTTCTTT.

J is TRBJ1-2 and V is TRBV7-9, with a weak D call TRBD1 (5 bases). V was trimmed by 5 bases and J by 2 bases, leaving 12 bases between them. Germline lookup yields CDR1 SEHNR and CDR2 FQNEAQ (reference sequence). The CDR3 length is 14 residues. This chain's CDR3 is CASSPPGGNYGYTF. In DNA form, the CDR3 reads TGTGCCAGCAGCCCCCCCGGGGGGAACTATGGCTACACCTTC. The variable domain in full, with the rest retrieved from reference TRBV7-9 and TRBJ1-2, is DTGVSQNPRHKITKRGQNVTFRCDPISEHNRLYWYRQTLGQGPEFLTYFQNEAQLEKSRLLSDRFSAERPKGSFSTLEIQRTEQGDSAMYLCASSPPGGNYGYTFGSGTRLTVV.

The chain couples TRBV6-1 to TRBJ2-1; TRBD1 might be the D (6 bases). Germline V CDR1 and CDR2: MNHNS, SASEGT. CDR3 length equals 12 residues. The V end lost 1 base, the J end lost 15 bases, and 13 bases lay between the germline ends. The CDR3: CASSEGGPWPFF. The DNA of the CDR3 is TGTGCCAGCAGTGAAGGGGGGCCGTGGCCGTTCTTC.

The CDR3 DNA sequence: TGTGCCAGCAGATTGGGACAGCATAGCAATCAGCCCCAGCATTTT. Residues: CASRLGQHSNQPQHF. The rearrangement links TRBV2 to TRBJ1-5; 7 bases are shared with TRBD1. This CDR3 region has 15 residues. Germline V gives CDR1 SNHLY, CDR2 FYNNEI. The V gene end was trimmed by 6 bases and the J gene end by 0 bases; junction bases not matched to a gene: 5.

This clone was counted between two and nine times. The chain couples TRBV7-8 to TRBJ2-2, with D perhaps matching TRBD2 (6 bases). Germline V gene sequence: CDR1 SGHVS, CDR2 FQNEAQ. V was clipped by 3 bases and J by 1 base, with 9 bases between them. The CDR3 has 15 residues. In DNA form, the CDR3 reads TGTGCCAGCAGCTTGATGGGAGGGAACACCGGGGAGCTGTTTTTT. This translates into CASSLMGGNTGELFF.

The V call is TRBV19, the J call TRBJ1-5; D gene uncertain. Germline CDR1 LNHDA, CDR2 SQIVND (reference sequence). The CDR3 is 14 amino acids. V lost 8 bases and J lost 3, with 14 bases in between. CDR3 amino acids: CASAQEQNNQPQHF. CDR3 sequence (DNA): TGTGCCAGTGCTCAGGAACAGAACAATCAGCCCCAGCATTTT.